The 5 T cell receptor beta chains below come from one sample, sequenced in a study of shared clonotypes between healthy human individuals. The table came from immunoSEQ multiplex PCR; TCRdb's copy has only in-frame clones and leaves some out. Here the sample spans some 2,500,000 clones, 93% being singletons. Sequencing was carried out using naive CD4+ T cells from PBMCs. The sample's subset: CD45RA+ positively selected. Receptors were obtained from a man aged 18 to 35 in good health. Some clones in this sample may be carry-over from other donors' samples.

This clone has more than one count but fewer than ten. Other DNA variants within this sample encode the same CDR3. The J gene is TRBJ1-2, the V gene TRBV6-5, with 9 bases fitting TRBD1. Trimming removed 6 bases from V and 3 bases from J; junction bases left unmatched: 5. From germline, CDR1 is MNHEY and CDR2 SVGAGI. The CDR3 has 14 residues. CDR3 amino acids: CASSLTGGDYGYTF. Here the CDR3 DNA reads TGTGCCAGCAGCCTTACAGGGGGCGACTATGGCTACACCTTC.

The chain joins TRBV7-2 to TRBJ1-1; a weak D match, TRBD1 (5 bases). CDR1 and CDR2 from the germline V gene are SGHTA and FQGNSA. The CDR3 extends over 14 amino acids. The V end lost 1 base, the J end lost 9 bases, and 15 bases lay between the germline ends. The CDR3 bases are TGTGCCAGCAGCTTAGGCTTGGGCGACAGTAAAGCTTTCTTT. Translating gives CASSLGLGDSKAFF. Complete variable domain (other parts from reference TRBV7-2 and TRBJ1-1): GAGVSQSPSNKVTEKGKDVELRCDPISGHTALYWYRQSLGQGLEFLIYFQGNSAPDKSGLPSDRFSAERTGGSVSTLTIQRTQQEDSAVYLCASSLGLGDSKAFFGQGTRLTVV.

This chain joins TRBV6-5 and TRBJ1-4; D ambiguous. CDR1 and CDR2 from the germline V gene are MNHEY and SVGAGI. The CDR3 is 15 residues long. Trimming stripped 6 bases from V and 7 bases from J, with 18 bases between. CDR3 nucleotide sequence: TGTGCCAGCAGCGTGAAGAGACGGAATTTTGAAAAACTGTTTTTT. It is translated as CASSVKRRNFEKLFF.

This chain links TRBV7-9 with TRBJ2-3, with TRBD1 as a possible D gene (7 bases). The V gene lost 5 bases and the J gene lost 9 bases, with 12 bases spanning the gap. The CDR3 consists of 12 residues. Germline CDR1 is SEHNR and CDR2 is FQNEAQ (reference sequence). The CDR3 spells CASSSSGGTQYF. In nucleotides, the CDR3 is TGTGCCAGCAGCAGCTCAGGGGGGACGCAGTATTTT.

The J gene is TRBJ2-5, the V gene TRBV5-1, with TRBD2 identical over 14 bases. Germline CDR1 SGHRS, CDR2 YFSETQ. The junction had 7 bases not matched to a gene; V was cut back by 4 bases and J by 5 bases. The CDR3 extends over 16 amino acids. CDR3 bases: TGCGCCAGCAGCGGGACTAGCGGGAGCGGGCTTGAGACCCAGTACTTC. Translating it yields CASSGTSGSGLETQYF.